This T cell receptor (beta chain) was retrieved from a study of OX40 agonist ivuxolimab in advanced cancers. Study-level background: Participants, 65% to 85% male, averaged around 60 years of age, ranging from roughly 23 to 80.

CDR1 and CDR2 (germline): KGHSH, LQKENI. This CDR3 spans 13 amino acids. V lost 2 bases and J lost 3, with 5 bases in between. Profiled with immunoSEQ multiplex PCR; TCRdb holds only in-frame clones, not every one. The sample yields roughly 65,000 clones, about 80% seen once. The sequencing here drew on CD4+ or CD8+ T cells sorted from blood, taken in a trial of the OX40 agonist ivuxolimab. This TCR derives from an adult with an advanced solid tumor such as melanoma, head and neck, liver or kidney cancer. The chain is built from TRBV18 and TRBJ2-1; D gene uncertain. The CDR3 nucleotides read TGTGCCAGCTCACCAGGAGTCTACAATGAGCAGTTCTTC. Amino acids: CASSPGVYNEQFF. The whole variable domain, remainder taken from reference TRBV18 and TRBJ2-1, is NAGVMQNPRHLVRRRGQEARLRCSPMKGHSHVYWYRQLPEEGLKFMVYLQKENIIDESGMPKERFSAEFPKEGPSILRIQQVVRGDSAAYFCASSPGVYNEQFFGPGTRLTVL.